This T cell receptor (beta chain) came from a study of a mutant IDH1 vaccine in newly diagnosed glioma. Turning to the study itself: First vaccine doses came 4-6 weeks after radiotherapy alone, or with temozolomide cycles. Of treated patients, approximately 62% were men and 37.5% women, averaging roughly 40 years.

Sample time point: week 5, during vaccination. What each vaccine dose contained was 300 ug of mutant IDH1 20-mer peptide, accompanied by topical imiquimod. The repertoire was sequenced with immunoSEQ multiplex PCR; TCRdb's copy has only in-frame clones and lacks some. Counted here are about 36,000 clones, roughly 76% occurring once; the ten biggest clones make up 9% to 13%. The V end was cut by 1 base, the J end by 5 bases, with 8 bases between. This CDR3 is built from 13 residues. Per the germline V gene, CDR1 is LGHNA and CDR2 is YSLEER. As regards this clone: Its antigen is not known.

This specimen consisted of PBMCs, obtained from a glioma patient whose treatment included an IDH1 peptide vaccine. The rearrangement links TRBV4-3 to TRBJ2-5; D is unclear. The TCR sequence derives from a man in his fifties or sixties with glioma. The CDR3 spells CASSQGIGETQYF. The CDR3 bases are TGCGCCAGCAGCCAAGGAATTGGTGAGACCCAGTACTTC.